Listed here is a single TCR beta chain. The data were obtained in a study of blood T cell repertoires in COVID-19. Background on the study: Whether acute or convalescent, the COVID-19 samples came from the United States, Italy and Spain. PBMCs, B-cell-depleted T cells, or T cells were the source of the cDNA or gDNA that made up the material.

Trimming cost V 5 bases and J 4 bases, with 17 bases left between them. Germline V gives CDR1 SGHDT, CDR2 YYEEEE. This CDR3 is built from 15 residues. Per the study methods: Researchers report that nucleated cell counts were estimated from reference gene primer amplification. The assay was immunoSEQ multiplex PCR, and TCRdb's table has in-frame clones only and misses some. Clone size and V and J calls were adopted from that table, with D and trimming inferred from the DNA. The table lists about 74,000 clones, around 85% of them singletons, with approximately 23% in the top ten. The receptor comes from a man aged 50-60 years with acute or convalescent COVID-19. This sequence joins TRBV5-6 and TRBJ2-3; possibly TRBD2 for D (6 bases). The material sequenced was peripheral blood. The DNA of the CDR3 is TGTGCCAGCAGTTCCGGCTGGGCTAGCGCAGATACGCAGTATTTT. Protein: CASSSGWASADTQYF.